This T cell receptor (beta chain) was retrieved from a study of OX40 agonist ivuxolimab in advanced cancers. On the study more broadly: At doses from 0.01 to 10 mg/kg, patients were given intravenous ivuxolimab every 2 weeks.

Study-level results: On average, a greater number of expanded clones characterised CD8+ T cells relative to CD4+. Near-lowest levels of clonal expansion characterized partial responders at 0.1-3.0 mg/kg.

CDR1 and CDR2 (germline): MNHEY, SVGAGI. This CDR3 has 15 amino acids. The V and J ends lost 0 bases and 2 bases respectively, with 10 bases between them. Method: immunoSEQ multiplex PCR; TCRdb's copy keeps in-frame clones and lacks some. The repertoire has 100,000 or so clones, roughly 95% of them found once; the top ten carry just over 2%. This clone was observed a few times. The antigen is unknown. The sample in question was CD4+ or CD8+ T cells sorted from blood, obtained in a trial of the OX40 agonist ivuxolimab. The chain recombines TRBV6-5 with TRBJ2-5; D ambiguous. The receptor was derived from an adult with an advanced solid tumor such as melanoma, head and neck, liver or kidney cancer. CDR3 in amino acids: CASSYSKRQQETQYF. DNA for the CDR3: TGTGCCAGCAGTTACTCGAAACGCCAACAAGAGACCCAGTACTTC.